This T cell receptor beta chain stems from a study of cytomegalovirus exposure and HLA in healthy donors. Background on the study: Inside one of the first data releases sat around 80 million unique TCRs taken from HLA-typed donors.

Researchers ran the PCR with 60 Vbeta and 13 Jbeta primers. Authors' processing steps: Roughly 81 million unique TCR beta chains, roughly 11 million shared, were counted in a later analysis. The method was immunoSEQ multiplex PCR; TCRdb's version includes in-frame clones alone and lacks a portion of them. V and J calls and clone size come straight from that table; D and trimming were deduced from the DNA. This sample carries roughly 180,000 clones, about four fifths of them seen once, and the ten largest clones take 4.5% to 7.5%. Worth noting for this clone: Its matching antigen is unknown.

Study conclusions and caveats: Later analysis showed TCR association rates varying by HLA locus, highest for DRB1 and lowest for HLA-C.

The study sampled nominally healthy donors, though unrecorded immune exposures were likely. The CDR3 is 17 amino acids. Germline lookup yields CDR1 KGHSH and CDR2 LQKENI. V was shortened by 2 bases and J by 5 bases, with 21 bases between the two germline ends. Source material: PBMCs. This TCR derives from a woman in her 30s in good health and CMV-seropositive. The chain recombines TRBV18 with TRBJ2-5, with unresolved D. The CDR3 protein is CASSPGENTGFWETQYF. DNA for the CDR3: TGTGCCAGCTCACCAGGAGAAAACACGGGTTTCTGGGAGACCCAGTACTTC.